A selection of T cell receptor beta chains follows, all from one sample in a study of identifying expanded T cells in peripheral blood. The table came from immunoSEQ multiplex PCR; TCRdb's copy has only in-frame clones and leaves some out. The data contain 58,000 or so clones, around 86% of them seen just once; the ten biggest clones take up about 18%. The sample comprised blood. Source of these receptors: a person aged 18 to 75 in good health. Both conserved end residues are part of each CDR3. D genes are given only for firm matches. Expanded clones get a size class; other rows say once, few or many, or leave the size out.

clone_size j_call v_call d_call cdr3_nt cdr3_aa
- TRBJ1-3 TRBV15 - TGTGCCACGCGGAACCTCTCGGGAAACACCATATATTTT CATRNLSGNTIYF
- TRBJ1-2 TRBV2 TRBD1 TGTGCCAGCAGCGAGACAGGGATGGGGTGGTATGGCTACACCTTC CASSETGMGWYGYTF
- TRBJ2-3 TRBV7-9 TRBD1 TGTGCCAGCAGCCCTGGACAGGGTGTAGATACGCAGTATTTT CASSPGQGVDTQYF
- TRBJ1-2 TRBV6-5 - TGTGCCAGCAGTGCAAGTGGGCCCCCTAACTATGGCTACACCTTC CASSASGPPNYGYTF
- TRBJ2-1 TRBV9 - TGTGCCAGCAGCGCGTTCTGGGAGGTCTCCTACAATGAGCAGTTCTTC CASSAFWEVSYNEQFF
once TRBJ1-2 TRBV7-9 - TGTGCCAGCAGCTTAGCAGGGAACTATGGCTACACCTTC CASSLAGNYGYTF
few TRBJ1-2 TRBV6-4 TRBD1 TGTGCCAGGAAGACAGGCCGGCGGGACAGTCGTCATCACACCTTC CARKTGRRDSRHHTF
- TRBJ1-2 TRBV6-5 - TGTGCCAGCGGGGGTATTAACTATGGCTACACCTTC CASGGINYGYTF
- TRBJ2-5 TRBV5-6 - TGTGCCAGCAGCTTGGGGGGGTCCTACCAAGAGACCCAGTACTTC CASSLGGSYQETQYF
- TRBJ2-1 TRBV11-3 TRBD2 TGTGCCAGCAGCCTCCCGGTGGCTAGCGGCAATGAGCAGTTCTTC CASSLPVASGNEQFF
- TRBJ1-1 TRBV7-6 TRBD1 TGTGCCAGCAGCTTTTCGGGACAGGGGAACACTGAAGCTTTCTTT CASSFSGQGNTEAFF
- TRBJ2-6 TRBV6-1 - TGTGCCAGCACGCGGAGTACTGGGGCCAACGTCCTGACTTTC CASTRSTGANVLTF
- TRBJ1-5 TRBV19 - TGTGCCAGTAGTATTTGGGGGCTGGGCAATCAGCCCCAGCATTTT CASSIWGLGNQPQHF
- TRBJ2-6 TRBV7-2 - TGTGCCAGCAGTCTAGGCGGTGGTGGGGCCAACGTCCTGACTTTC CASSLGGGGANVLTF
- TRBJ1-2 TRBV2 - TGTGCCAGCAGTGAAGCGCAGGGTAACTATGGCTACACCTTC CASSEAQGNYGYTF
- TRBJ1-2 TRBV5-4 - TGTGCCAGCAGCTCCGCTGGGGGAGGGTACTATGGCTACACCTTC CASSSAGGGYYGYTF
- TRBJ2-1 TRBV5-4 - - CASSFGRGTQDWFF
few TRBJ2-1 TRBV5-6 - TGTGCCAGCAGCTTGTTGGGAGGAGGGGTCAATGAGCAGTTCTTC CASSLLGGGVNEQFF
- TRBJ2-3 TRBV5-4 - TGTGCCAGCAACAGCGCAAGTGGGGCAGATACGCAGTATTTT CASNSASGADTQYF
- TRBJ1-4 TRBV9 TRBD1 TGTGCCAGCGGGGACAGGCTGGGTGAAAAACTGTTTTTT CASGDRLGEKLFF
- TRBJ2-5 TRBV9 - TGTGCCAGCAGCGAACATAACTCCCTCCAAGAGACCCAGTACTTC CASSEHNSLQETQYF
- TRBJ1-2 TRBV6-1 - TGTGCCAGCAGTGAACAATTACTCACTGCTGGTGGCTACACCTTC CASSEQLLTAGGYTF
- TRBJ2-3 TRBV15 TRBD2 TGTGCCACCAGCAGAGGAAGGCCCGGACTAGCGGGAGGGCCCACAGATACGCAGTATTTT CATSRGRPGLAGGPTDTQYF
- TRBJ2-1 TRBV4-2 - TGTGCCAGCAGCCAGAGGGACACGCGCAGGGGGGATGAGCAGTTCTTC CASSQRDTRRGDEQFF